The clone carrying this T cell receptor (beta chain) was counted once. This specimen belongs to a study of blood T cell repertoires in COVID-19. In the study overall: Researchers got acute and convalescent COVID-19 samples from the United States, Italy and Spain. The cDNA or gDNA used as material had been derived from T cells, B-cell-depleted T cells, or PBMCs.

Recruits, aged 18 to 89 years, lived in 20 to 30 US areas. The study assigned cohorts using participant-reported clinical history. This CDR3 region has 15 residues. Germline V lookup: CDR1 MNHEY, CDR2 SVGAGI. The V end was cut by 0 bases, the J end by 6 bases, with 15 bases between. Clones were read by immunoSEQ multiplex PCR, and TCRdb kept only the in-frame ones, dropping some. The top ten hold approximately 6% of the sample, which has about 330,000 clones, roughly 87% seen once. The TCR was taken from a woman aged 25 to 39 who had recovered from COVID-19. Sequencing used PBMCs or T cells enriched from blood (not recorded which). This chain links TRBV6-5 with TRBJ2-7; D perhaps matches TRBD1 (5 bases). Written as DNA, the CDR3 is TGTGCCAGCAGTTACTCGACGGCAGGGTCCCGCGAGCAGTACTTC. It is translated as CASSYSTAGSREQYF.